Below are 5 T cell receptor beta chains sequenced from a single sample in a study of cytomegalovirus exposure and HLA in healthy donors. Primers: 60 Vbeta forward and 13 Jbeta reverse. Profiling relied on immunoSEQ multiplex PCR, and the TCRdb table lists in-frame clones only, not all of them. The sample consists of some 130,000 clones, 79% of them appearing once. The sample consisted of PBMCs. The receptors were gathered from a man aged 40-55 years in good health and CMV-seropositive.

V and J are TRBV5-1 and TRBJ2-7, with TRBD1 matching 7 bases. With 5 bases clipped from V and 2 bases from J, the junction kept 4 bases outside the gene matches. The CDR3 covers 13 residues. The germline V gene has CDR1 SGHRS and CDR2 YFSETQ. The CDR3, as DNA: TGCGCCAGCAGTCCGACAGGGACCTACGAGCAGTACTTC. It codes for CASSPTGTYEQYF. The full variable domain, its missing parts supplied by reference TRBV5-1 and TRBJ2-7, is KAGVTQTPRYLIKTRGQQVTLSCSPISGHRSVSWYQQTPGQGLQFLFEYFSETQRNKGNFPGRFSGRQFSNSRSEMNVSTLELGDSALYLCASSPTGTYEQYFGPGTRLTVT.

CDR3 sequence reads: CASSSPGSLDTQYF. CDR3 bases: TGTGCCAGCAGTTCGCCTGGGAGTCTGGATACGCAGTATTTT. The chain joins TRBV27 to TRBJ2-3, with D perhaps matching TRBD2 (5 bases). CDR3 size: 14 residues. CDR1 and CDR2 (germline): MNHEY, SMNVEV (reference sequence). Between the trimmed V and J ends, which lost 4 bases and 6 bases, there was a span of 14 bases.

Comments on this clone: The same CDR3 is also encoded by other DNA sequences in this sample. In DNA, the CDR3 is TGTGCCACCAGCGGGGCTGGCGGCACTGAAGCTTTCTTT. It specifies CATSGAGGTEAFF. The chain links TRBV15 to TRBJ1-1; perhaps TRBD1 as D (5 bases). The CDR3 contains 13 residues. Trimming removed 5 bases from V and 4 bases from J, with 11 bases in between. CDR1 is LNHNV and CDR2 is YYDKDF in the germline V gene (reference sequence).

The rearrangement joins TRBV7-3 to TRBJ2-2, with 12 bases lining up with TRBD2. CDR1 is SGHTA, CDR2 FQGTGA, per germline. The CDR3 contains 16 residues. The trim removed 6 bases at V and 3 bases at J, leaving 5 bases unmatched. The DNA for the CDR3 is TGTGCCAGCAGTCGTCTAGCGGGAGGGGACACCGGGGAGCTGTTTTTT. The encoded protein is CASSRLAGGDTGELFF. The full variable domain, rest sourced from reference TRBV7-3 and TRBJ2-2, is GAGVSQTPSNKVTEKGKYVELRCDPISGHTALYWYRQSLGQGPEFLIYFQGTGAADDSGLPNDRFFAVRPEGSVSTLKIQRTERGDSAVYLCASSRLAGGDTGELFFGEGSRLTVL.

The rearrangement joins TRBV27 to TRBJ2-3; 10 bases map to TRBD2. V shed 6 bases and J 3 bases; nucleotides not matched to a gene: 9. Germline assignment: CDR1 MNHEY and CDR2 SMNVEV (reference sequence). This CDR3 is built from 16 residues. The CDR3, as DNA: TGTGCCAGCAGACCCCTAGCGGGAGAGGGAACAGATACGCAGTATTTT. Its protein product is CASRPLAGEGTDTQYF.